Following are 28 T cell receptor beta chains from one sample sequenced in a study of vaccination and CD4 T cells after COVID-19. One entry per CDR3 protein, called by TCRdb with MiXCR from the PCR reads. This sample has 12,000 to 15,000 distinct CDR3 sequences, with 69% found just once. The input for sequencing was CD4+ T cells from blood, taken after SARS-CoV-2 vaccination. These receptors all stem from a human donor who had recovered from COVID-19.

This CDR3 reads CASSLAIHADTQYF. The CDR3 region has the DNA TGTGCCAGCAGCTTAGCCATTCACGCAGATACGCAGTATTTT. The chain is built from TRBV7-2 and TRBJ2-3; unclear D gene. The CDR3 contains 14 residues. The V gene lost 0 bases and the J gene lost 4 bases, with 8 bases spanning the gap. Germline loops: CDR1 SGHTA, CDR2 FQGNSA.

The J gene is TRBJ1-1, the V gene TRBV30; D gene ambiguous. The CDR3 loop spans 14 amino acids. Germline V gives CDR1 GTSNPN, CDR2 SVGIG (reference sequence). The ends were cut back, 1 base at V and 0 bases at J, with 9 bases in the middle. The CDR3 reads CAWSGGALNTEAFF. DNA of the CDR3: TGTGCCTGGAGTGGAGGCGCCCTGAACACTGAAGCTTTCTTT. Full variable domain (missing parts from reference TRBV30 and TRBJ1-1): SQTIHQWPATLVQPVGSPLSLECTVEGTSNPNLYWYRQAAGRGLQLLFYSVGIGQISSEVPQNLSASRPQDRQFILSSKKLLLSDSGFYLCAWSGGALNTEAFFGQGTRLTVV.

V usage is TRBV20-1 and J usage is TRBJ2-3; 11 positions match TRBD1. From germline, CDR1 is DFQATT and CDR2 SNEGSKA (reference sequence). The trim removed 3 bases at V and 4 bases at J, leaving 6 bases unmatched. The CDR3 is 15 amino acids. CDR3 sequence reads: CSARSDRGRSDTQYF. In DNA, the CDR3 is TGCAGTGCTAGGTCGGACAGGGGGCGATCAGATACGCAGTATTTT.

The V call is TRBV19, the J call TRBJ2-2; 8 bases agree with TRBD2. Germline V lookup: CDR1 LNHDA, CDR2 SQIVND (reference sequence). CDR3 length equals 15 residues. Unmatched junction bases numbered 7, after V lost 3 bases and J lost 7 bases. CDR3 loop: CASSISSGWGGELFF. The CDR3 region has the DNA TGTGCCAGTAGTATCTCTAGCGGGTGGGGCGGGGAGCTGTTTTTT. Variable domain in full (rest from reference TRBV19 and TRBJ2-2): DGGITQSPKYLFRKEGQNVTLSCEQNLNHDAMYWYRQDPGQGLRLIYYSQIVNDFQKGDIAEGYSVSREKKESFPLTVTSAQKNPTAFYLCASSISSGWGGELFFGEGSRLTVL.

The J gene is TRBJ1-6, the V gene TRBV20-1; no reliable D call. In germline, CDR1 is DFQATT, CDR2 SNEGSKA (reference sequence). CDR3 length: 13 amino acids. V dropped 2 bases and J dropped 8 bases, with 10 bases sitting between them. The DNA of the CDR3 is TGCAGTGCTAGAACGGCCGGGGATTCACCCCTCCACTTT. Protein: CSARTAGDSPLHF.

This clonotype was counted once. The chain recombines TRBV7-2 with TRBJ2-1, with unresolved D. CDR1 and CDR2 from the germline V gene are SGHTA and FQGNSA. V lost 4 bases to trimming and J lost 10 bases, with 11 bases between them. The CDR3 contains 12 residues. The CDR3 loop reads CASSSPGQEQFF. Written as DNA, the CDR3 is TGTGCCAGCAGCTCCCCGGGCCAAGAGCAGTTCTTC.

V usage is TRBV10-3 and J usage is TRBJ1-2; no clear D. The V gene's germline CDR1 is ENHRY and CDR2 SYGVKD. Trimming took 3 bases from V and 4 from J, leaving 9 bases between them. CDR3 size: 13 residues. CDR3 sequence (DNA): TGTGCCATCAGTGAAATGACGGCCTATGGCTACACCTTC. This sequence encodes CAISEMTAYGYTF.

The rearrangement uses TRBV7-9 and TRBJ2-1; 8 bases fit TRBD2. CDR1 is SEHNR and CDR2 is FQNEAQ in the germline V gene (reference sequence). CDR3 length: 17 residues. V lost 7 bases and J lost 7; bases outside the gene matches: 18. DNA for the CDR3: TGTGCCAGCACCCTAGATTTCGGAGCGGGGGCGAGTAATGAGCAGTTCTTC. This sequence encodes CASTLDFGAGASNEQFF. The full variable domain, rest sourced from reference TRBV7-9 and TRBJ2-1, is DTGVSQNPRHKITKRGQNVTFRCDPISEHNRLYWYRQTLGQGPEFLTYFQNEAQLEKSRLLSDRFSAERPKGSFSTLEIQRTEQGDSAMYLCASTLDFGAGASNEQFFGPGTRLTVL.

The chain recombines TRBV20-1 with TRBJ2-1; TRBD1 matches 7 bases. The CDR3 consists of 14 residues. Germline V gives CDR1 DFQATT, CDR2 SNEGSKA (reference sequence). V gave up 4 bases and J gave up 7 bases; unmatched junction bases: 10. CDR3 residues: CSATPMTGRNEQFF. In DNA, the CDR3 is TGCAGTGCTACGCCCATGACAGGGCGAAATGAGCAGTTCTTC.

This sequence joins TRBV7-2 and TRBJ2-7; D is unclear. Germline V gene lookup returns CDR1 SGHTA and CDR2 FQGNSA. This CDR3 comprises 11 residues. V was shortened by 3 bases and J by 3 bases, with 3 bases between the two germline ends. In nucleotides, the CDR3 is TGTGCCAGCAGCTTGGACTACGAGCAGTACTTC. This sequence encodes CASSLDYEQYF.

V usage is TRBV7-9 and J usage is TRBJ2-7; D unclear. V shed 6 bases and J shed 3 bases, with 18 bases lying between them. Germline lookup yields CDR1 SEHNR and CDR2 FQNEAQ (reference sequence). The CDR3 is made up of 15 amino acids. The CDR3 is CASSDDKRFSYEQYF. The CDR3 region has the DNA TGTGCCAGCAGTGATGATAAACGCTTTAGCTACGAGCAGTACTTC.

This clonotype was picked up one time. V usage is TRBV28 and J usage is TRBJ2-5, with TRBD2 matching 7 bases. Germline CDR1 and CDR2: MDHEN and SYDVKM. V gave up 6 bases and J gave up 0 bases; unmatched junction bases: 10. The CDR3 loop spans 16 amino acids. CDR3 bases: TGTGCCAGCAGCACTATCCATCTAGCGGACCAAGAGACCCAGTACTTC. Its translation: CASSTIHLADQETQYF.

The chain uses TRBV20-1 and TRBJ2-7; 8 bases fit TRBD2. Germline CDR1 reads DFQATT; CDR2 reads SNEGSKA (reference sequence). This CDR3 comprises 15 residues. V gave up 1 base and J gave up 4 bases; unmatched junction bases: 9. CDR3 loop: CSARGSGAGVYEQYF. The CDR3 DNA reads TGCAGTGCTAGAGGATCGGGAGCGGGAGTGTACGAGCAGTACTTC.

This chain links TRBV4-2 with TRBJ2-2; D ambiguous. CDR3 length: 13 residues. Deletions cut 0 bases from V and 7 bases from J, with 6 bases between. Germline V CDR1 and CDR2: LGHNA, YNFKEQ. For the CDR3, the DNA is TGTGCCAGCAGCCAAGATCCGAACGGGGAGCTGTTTTTT. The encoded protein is CASSQDPNGELFF.

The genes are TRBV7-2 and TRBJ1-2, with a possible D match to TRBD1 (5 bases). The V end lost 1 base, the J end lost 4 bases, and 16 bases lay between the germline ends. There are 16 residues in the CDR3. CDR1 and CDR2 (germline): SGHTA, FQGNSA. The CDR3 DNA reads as TGTGCCAGCAGCTTAGTTCCGGGGGGGTGGGTCTATGGCTACACCTTC. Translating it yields CASSLVPGGWVYGYTF.

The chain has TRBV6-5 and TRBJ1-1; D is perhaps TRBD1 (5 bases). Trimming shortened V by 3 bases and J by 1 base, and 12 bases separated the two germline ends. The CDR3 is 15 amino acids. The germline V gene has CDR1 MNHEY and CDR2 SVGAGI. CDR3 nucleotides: TGTGCCAGCAGTTATGATAGGGGAGCGAACACTGAAGCTTTCTTT. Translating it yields CASSYDRGANTEAFF.

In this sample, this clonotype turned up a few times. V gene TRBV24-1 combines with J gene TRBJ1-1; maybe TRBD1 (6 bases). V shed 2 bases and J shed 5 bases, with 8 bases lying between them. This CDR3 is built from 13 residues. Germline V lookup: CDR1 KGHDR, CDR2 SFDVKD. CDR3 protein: CATSDSTGTEAFF. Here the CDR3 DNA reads TGTGCCACCAGTGATTCAACAGGGACTGAAGCTTTCTTT.

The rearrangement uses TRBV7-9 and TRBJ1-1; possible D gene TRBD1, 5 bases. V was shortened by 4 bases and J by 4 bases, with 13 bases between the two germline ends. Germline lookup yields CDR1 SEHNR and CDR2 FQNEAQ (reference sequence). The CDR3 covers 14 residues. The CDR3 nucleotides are TGTGCCAGCAGCTCTTTAGGGGCGGGCACTGAAGCTTTCTTT. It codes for CASSSLGAGTEAFF.

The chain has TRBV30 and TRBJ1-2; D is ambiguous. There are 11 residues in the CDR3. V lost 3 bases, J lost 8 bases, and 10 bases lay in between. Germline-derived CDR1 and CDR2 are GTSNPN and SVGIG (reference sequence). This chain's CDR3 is CAWSSSGGYTF. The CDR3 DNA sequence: TGTGCCTGGAGCTCGTCGGGGGGCTACACCTTC. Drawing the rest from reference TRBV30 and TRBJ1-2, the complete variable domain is SQTIHQWPATLVQPVGSPLSLECTVEGTSNPNLYWYRQAAGRGLQLLFYSVGIGQISSEVPQNLSASRPQDRQFILSSKKLLLSDSGFYLCAWSSSGGYTFGSGTRLTVV.

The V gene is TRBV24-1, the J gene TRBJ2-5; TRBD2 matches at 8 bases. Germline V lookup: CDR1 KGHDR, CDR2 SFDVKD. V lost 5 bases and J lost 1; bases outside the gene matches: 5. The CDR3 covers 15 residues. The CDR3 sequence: CATSVVAGPQETQYF. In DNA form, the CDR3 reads TGTGCCACCAGTGTGGTAGCGGGACCCCAAGAGACCCAGTACTTC.

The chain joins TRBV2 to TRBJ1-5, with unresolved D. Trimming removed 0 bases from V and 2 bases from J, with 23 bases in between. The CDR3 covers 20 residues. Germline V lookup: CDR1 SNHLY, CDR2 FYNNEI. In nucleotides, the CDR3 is TGTGCCAGCAGTGAAGCGTCTCACAGTTGGGGTTGGGGTGGCAATCAGCCCCAGCATTTT. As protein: CASSEASHSWGWGGNQPQHF. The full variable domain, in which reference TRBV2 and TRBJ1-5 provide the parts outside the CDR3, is EPEVTQTPSHQVTQMGQEVILRCVPISNHLYFYWYRQILGQKVEFLVSFYNNEISEKSEIFDDQFSVERPDGSNFTLKIRSTKLEDSAMYFCASSEASHSWGWGGNQPQHFGDGTRLSIL.

The CDR3 protein is CASQGVGELFF. The DNA of the CDR3 is TGTGCCAGTCAGGGTGTCGGGGAGCTGTTTTTT. This sequence joins TRBV27 and TRBJ2-2; maybe TRBD1 (5 bases). From germline, CDR1 is MNHEY and CDR2 SMNVEV (reference sequence). The CDR3 consists of 11 residues. Trimming pared 9 bases from V and 7 bases from J, leaving 9 bases between.

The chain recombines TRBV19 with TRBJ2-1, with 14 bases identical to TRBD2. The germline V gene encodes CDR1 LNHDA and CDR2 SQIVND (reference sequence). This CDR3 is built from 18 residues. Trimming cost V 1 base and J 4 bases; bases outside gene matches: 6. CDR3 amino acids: CASSIGRTSGRRYNEQFF. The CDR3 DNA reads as TGTGCCAGTAGTATAGGTAGGACTAGCGGGAGGCGTTACAATGAGCAGTTCTTC.

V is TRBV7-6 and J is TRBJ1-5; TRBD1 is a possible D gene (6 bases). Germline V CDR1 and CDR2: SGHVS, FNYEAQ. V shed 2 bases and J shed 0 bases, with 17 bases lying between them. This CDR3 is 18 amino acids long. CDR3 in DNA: TGTGCCAGCAGCTTAAGAGGGGGGCGGTGGGATAGCAATCAGCCCCAGCATTTT. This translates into CASSLRGGRWDSNQPQHF.

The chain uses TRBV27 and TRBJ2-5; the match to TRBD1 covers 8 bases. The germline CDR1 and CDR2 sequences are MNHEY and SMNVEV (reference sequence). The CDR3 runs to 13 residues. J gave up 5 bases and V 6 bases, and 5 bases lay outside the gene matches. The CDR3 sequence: CASSPGDRETQYF. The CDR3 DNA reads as TGTGCCAGCAGCCCTGGGGACAGGGAGACCCAGTACTTC.

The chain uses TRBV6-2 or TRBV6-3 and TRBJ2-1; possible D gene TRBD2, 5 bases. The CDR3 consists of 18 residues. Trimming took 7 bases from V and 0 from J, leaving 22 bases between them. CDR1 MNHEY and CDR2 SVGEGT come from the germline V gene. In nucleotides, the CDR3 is TGTGCCAGCACGACTACGGCTCGTTTATCAAGCTCCTACAATGAGCAGTTCTTC. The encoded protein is CASTTTARLSSSYNEQFF.

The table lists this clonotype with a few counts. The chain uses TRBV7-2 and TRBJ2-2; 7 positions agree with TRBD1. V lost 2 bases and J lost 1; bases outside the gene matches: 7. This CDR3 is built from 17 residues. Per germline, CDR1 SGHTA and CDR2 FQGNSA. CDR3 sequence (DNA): TGTGCCAGCAGCTTAAGGACAGGCCTTAGGAACACCGGGGAGCTGTTTTTT. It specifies CASSLRTGLRNTGELFF.

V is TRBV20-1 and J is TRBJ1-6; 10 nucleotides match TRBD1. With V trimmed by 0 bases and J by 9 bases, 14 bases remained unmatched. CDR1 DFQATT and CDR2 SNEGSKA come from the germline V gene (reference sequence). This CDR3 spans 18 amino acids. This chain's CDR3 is CSARDPRRLDRGGSPLHF. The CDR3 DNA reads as TGCAGTGCTAGAGACCCCCGGCGTTTGGACAGGGGGGGTTCACCCCTCCACTTT.